The 7 T cell receptor beta chains given below trace back to one sample, sequenced in a study of blood T cell repertoires in COVID-19. Some clones are missing from TCRdb's copy, which holds only in-frame ones; the method was immunoSEQ multiplex PCR. The sample gives over 60,000 clones, roughly 88% of which show up once; more than 2.5% is in the top ten. Sequenced sample: peripheral blood. These receptors originate from a man aged 65-85 years with active or convalescent COVID-19.

V is TRBV11-3 and J is TRBJ1-5, with TRBD1 matching over 10 bases. This CDR3 contains 15 residues. The germline CDR1 and CDR2 sequences are SGHNT and YENEEA. Trimming at V came to 3 bases and at J to 7 bases, leaving 6 bases not matched to a gene. The CDR3 nucleotides are TGTGCCAGCAGCTTGAGGACAGGGGGTTTGCAGCCCCAGCATTTT. Its protein is CASSLRTGGLQPQHF.

The chain couples TRBV10-2 to TRBJ2-7; 8 bases match TRBD2. The CDR3 runs to 13 residues. In germline, CDR1 is WSHSY, CDR2 SAAADI. Trimming removed 2 bases from V and 3 bases from J; junction bases left unmatched: 0. The CDR3 region is CASSETSGYEQYF. The CDR3 bases are TGCGCCAGCAGTGAGACTAGCGGCTACGAGCAGTACTTC.

The CDR3 DNA sequence: TGTGCCAGCAGTTACTCGGCTAACACTGAAGCTTTCTTT. It encodes CASSYSANTEAFF. This chain links TRBV6-5 with TRBJ1-1; D gene unclear. The CDR3 extends over 13 amino acids. V shed 0 bases and J shed 2 bases, with 4 bases lying between them. Germline V gene lookup returns CDR1 MNHEY and CDR2 SVGAGI.

The rearrangement links TRBV5-6 to TRBJ1-6; D remains ambiguous. This CDR3 has 13 amino acids. The V and J ends lost 1 base and 8 bases respectively, with 7 bases between them. Germline V lookup: CDR1 SGHDT, CDR2 YYEEEE. CDR3 DNA: TGTGCCAGCAGCTTGCGCGGGGATTCACCCCTCCACTTT. Its protein product is CASSLRGDSPLHF.

The chain carries TRBV21-1 and TRBJ2-7; no check of the table's D call, TRBD2, against the DNA was made. TRBV21-1 counts as a pseudogene. The CDR3 is 20 amino acids. The CDR3, as DNA: TGTGCCAGCATTGCCGGGACAGGGGGGACTAGCGGGAATATGGGGTACGAGCAGTACTTC. Residues: CASIAGTGGTSGNMGYEQYF.

This chain links TRBV3-1 (or the pseudogene TRBV3-2) with TRBJ1-2; D unclear. V lost 1 base and J 5 bases, leaving 8 bases between the germline ends. Germline V gene sequence: CDR1 LGHDT, CDR2 YNNKEL (reference sequence). The CDR3 length is 13 residues. For the CDR3, the DNA is TGTGCCAGCAGCCAAGTTACAAAATATGGCTACACCTTC. Translation gives CASSQVTKYGYTF.

The chain joins TRBV6-5 to TRBJ1-2; TRBD1 matches 7 bases. The trim removed 7 bases at V and 6 bases at J, leaving 11 bases unmatched. The length of the CDR3 is 14 residues. The germline CDR1 and CDR2 sequences are MNHEY and SVGAGI. The CDR3 here is CASNRNRGTDGYTF. DNA for the CDR3: TGTGCCAGCAACAGAAACAGGGGAACGGATGGCTACACCTTC.